The clone carrying this TCR beta chain was recorded only once. The antigen is unknown. This sample was taken from a study of identical twins. Notes on the study in general: Not following the same donors, the study drew its conclusions from cross-sectional statistical analysis.

The CDR3 runs to 13 residues. The V and J ends lost 0 bases and 5 bases respectively, with 8 bases between them. Germline CDR1 SGHRS, CDR2 YFSETQ. A universal primer site came from template switching; cDNA carried unique molecular identifiers. TCRdb independently ran MiXCR on the 5' RACE reads; one entry per CDR3 protein. In the table there are hundreds of thousands of distinct CDR3 sequences, roughly 24% of which are singletons. These data were also filed under a second study, of T cells expressing NK-cell markers. That paper adds: Anti-gamma-delta TCR antibody use in several experiments restricted sorting to alpha-beta TCR T cells. The leading position in the CD3+CD56-NKG2C+ fraction of several donors also went to these clonotypes.

The sample consisted of CD4+ T cells sorted from blood. The clonotype comes from a woman aged 18-35 years in good health. V and J are TRBV5-1 and TRBJ1-1, with D uncertain. The CDR3 region is CASSLEPSTEAFF. The CDR3 coding sequence is TGCGCCAGCAGCTTGGAACCTTCAACTGAAGCTTTCTTT.